The source of this T cell receptor (beta chain) is a study of siplizumab effects on memory and regulatory T cells. A 37°C coculture lasting five to seven days was applied to the mixed lymphocyte reaction cells. The CDR3 runs 12 residues. The V end was cut by 9 bases, the J end by 5 bases, with 13 bases between. Germline V lookup: CDR1 MDHEN, CDR2 SYDVKM. TCRdb's copy holds only in-frame clones and misses some; the assay was immunoSEQ multiplex PCR. The sample includes 10,000 to 15,000 clones, around 46% of them seen just once. Study-level results: About 75-97% of proliferating CD4+ or CD8+ clones had no assignable naive or memory phenotype.

This clone counts as medium-sized. What it binds is not known. The sample was CFSE-low (dividing) CD8+ T cells sorted from an allogeneic mixed lymphocyte reaction. The chain has TRBV28 and TRBJ1-1, with TRBD1 as a possible D gene (6 bases). The origin of this receptor is a human donor in good health; the cells came from an allogeneic mixed lymphocyte reaction. Some clones in this sample may be carry-over from other donors' samples. The CDR3 sequence is CASFRGTTEAFF. CDR3 sequence (DNA): TGTGCCAGTTTCAGGGGTACGACTGAAGCTTTCTTT.